This paragraph reports one TCR beta chain. Per the authors' pipeline: Reference gene primer amplification gave estimated nucleated cell counts. TCRdb keeps only in-frame clones here, not all; method: immunoSEQ multiplex PCR. V and J calls and clone size come straight from that table; D and trimming were deduced from the DNA. The sample shows fewer than 50,000 clones, around 80% of them seen only once. This record comes from a study of blood T cell repertoires in COVID-19. Overall study context: Researchers got acute and convalescent COVID-19 samples from the United States, Italy and Spain. T cells, B-cell-depleted T cells, or PBMCs supplied cDNA or gDNA.

This CDR3 is built from 14 residues. V was trimmed by 3 bases and J by 6 bases, leaving 14 bases between them. The germline CDR1 and CDR2 sequences are KGHSH and LQKENI. The chain couples TRBV18 to TRBJ1-1, with D possibly TRBD1 on 6 matching bases. The sequence derives from an older man with acute or convalescent COVID-19. Sequenced material: peripheral blood. CDR3 protein: CASSPATGGSEAFF. The CDR3 DNA sequence: TGTGCCAGCTCACCTGCAACGGGGGGCTCTGAAGCTTTCTTT.